This passage covers 17 T cell receptor beta chains from one sample sequenced in a study of T cell changes during pregnancy in multiple sclerosis. The repertoire was sequenced with immunoSEQ multiplex PCR; TCRdb's copy has only in-frame clones and lacks some. The data show tens of thousands of clones, with around 92% seen just once and 0.74% held by the top ten. Specimen: CD4+ T cells from peripheral blood mononuclear cells, collected in the third trimester of pregnancy. All receptors derive from a female donor with multiple sclerosis, enrolled in a pregnancy study.

With regard to this clone: The same CDR3 is also encoded by other DNA sequences in this sample. This sequence joins TRBV6-5 and TRBJ1-4; possible D gene TRBD1, 6 bases. Germline V gene sequence: CDR1 MNHEY, CDR2 SVGAGI. The CDR3 length is 14 residues. Trimming took off 6 bases at V and 2 bases at J, with 10 bases between the two ends. CDR3 amino acids: CASRRGWTNEKLFF. The CDR3 bases are TGTGCCAGCAGAAGGGGGTGGACTAATGAAAAACTGTTTTTT.

V gene TRBV5-8 combines with J gene TRBJ1-2; 7 nucleotides align to TRBD1. V was pared by 4 bases and J by 0 bases, with 9 bases of the junction left unmatched. The CDR3 length is 16 residues. CDR1 and CDR2 (germline): SGHTS, YDEGEE. The CDR3 is CASSAGYRGTNYGYTF. The DNA for the CDR3 is TGTGCCAGCAGCGCGGGTTACAGGGGTACTAACTATGGCTACACCTTC.

CDR3 amino acids: CASSLRPTGELFF. DNA of the CDR3: TGTGCCAGCAGCTTAAGGCCGACCGGGGAGCTGTTTTTT. This chain links TRBV7-3 with TRBJ2-2; D not certain. V dropped 1 base and J dropped 5 bases, with 5 bases sitting between them. In germline, CDR1 is SGHTA, CDR2 FQGTGA. The CDR3 consists of 13 residues.

This chain uses TRBV6-6 with TRBJ1-2; 7 positions agree with TRBD1. The CDR3 runs 13 residues. V dropped 6 bases and J dropped 3; count of bases not matched to a gene: 4. Germline lookup yields CDR1 MNHNY and CDR2 SVGAGI (reference sequence). Here the CDR3 reads CASRPGQDYGYTF. The DNA for the CDR3 is TGTGCCAGCAGACCCGGACAGGACTATGGCTACACCTTC.

This chain connects TRBV2 to TRBJ1-6; 10 bases fit TRBD1. Looked up from germline, CDR1 is SNHLY and CDR2 is FYNNEI. The V segment lost 6 bases and the J segment 7 bases; nucleotides outside the gene matches: 6. The CDR3 consists of 15 residues. CDR3 sequence: CASRPTGGENSPLHF. In DNA form, the CDR3 reads TGTGCCAGCAGACCGACAGGGGGCGAGAATTCACCCCTCCACTTT.

This clone was recorded only once. The chain's CDR3 is CASTSDTTNQPQHF. In nucleotides, the CDR3 is TGTGCCAGCACTTCGGACACGACCAATCAGCCCCAGCATTTT. The rearrangement joins TRBV2 to TRBJ1-5; D possibly corresponds to TRBD1 (5 bases). V was pared by 7 bases and J by 3 bases, with 13 bases between. This CDR3 has 14 residues. Germline-derived CDR1 and CDR2 are SNHLY and FYNNEI.

The chain links TRBV6-1 to TRBJ1-4, with 7 bases fitting TRBD1. This CDR3 contains 14 residues. The junction had 4 bases not matched to a gene; V was cut back by 5 bases and J by 4 bases. Germline V CDR1 and CDR2: MNHNS, SASEGT. This CDR3 is CASSLRQGNEKLFF. CDR3 bases: TGTGCCAGCAGTTTACGACAGGGTAATGAAAAACTGTTTTTT.

This rearrangement joins TRBV19 to TRBJ2-2; weak D call: TRBD2 (6 bases). Trimming took off 6 bases at V and 0 bases at J, with 14 bases between the two ends. The length of the CDR3 is 16 residues. Per the germline V gene, CDR1 is LNHDA and CDR2 is SQIVND (reference sequence). CDR3 sequence (DNA): TGTGCCAGTAGCTATAGCGGCCACACGAACACCGGGGAGCTGTTTTTT. Amino acids: CASSYSGHTNTGELFF.

The chain uses TRBV7-9 and TRBJ1-2; 10 bases map to TRBD1. Germline V gene lookup returns CDR1 SEHNR and CDR2 FQNEAQ (reference sequence). J was trimmed by 5 bases and V by 1 base; bases with no gene match: 4. The CDR3 loop spans 15 amino acids. CDR3 amino acids: CASSLGQGAQYGYTF. CDR3 nucleotides: TGTGCCAGCAGCTTAGGACAGGGGGCGCAATATGGCTACACCTTC. The complete variable domain, with remaining parts taken from reference TRBV7-9 and TRBJ1-2, reads DTGVSQNPRHKITKRGQNVTFRCDPISEHNRLYWYRQTLGQGPEFLTYFQNEAQLEKSRLLSDRFSAERPKGSFSTLEIQRTEQGDSAMYLCASSLGQGAQYGYTFGSGTRLTVV.

The chain joins TRBV6-5 to TRBJ1-3; D possibly corresponds to TRBD1 (6 bases). With 0 bases removed from V and 5 bases from J, the gap between germline ends came to 14 bases. The CDR3 runs to 16 residues. Germline V gene lookup returns CDR1 MNHEY and CDR2 SVGAGI. The CDR3 nucleotides are TGTGCCAGCAGTTACTCGGTCGGGACATCTCGAAACACCATATATTTT. Translated: CASSYSVGTSRNTIYF.

The rearrangement links TRBV9 to TRBJ2-3; 8 nucleotides align to TRBD2. Germline V CDR1 and CDR2: SGDLS, YYNGEE. V lost 3 bases, J lost 2 bases, and 5 bases stayed unmatched. CDR3 size: 15 residues. CDR3 bases: TGTGCCAGCAGCGCCGGACTAGCCGACACAGATACGCAGTATTTT. The encoded protein is CASSAGLADTDTQYF.

The V and J genes are TRBV30 and TRBJ2-7; tentative D call: TRBD1 (6 bases). The V gene's germline CDR1 is GTSNPN and CDR2 SVGIG (reference sequence). This CDR3 has 12 residues. Trimming left V 5 bases short and J 3 bases short, with 11 bases between. The CDR3 region has the DNA TGTGCCTGGGCAACAGGGATCTACGAGCAGTACTTC. It translates to CAWATGIYEQYF. The full variable domain, in which reference TRBV30 and TRBJ2-7 provide the parts outside the CDR3, is SQTIHQWPATLVQPVGSPLSLECTVEGTSNPNLYWYRQAAGRGLQLLFYSVGIGQISSEVPQNLSASRPQDRQFILSSKKLLLSDSGFYLCAWATGIYEQYFGPGTRLTVT.

This CDR3 reads CATTQEGLPYEQYF. CDR3 nucleotide sequence: TGTGCCACCACCCAGGAGGGGCTCCCCTACGAGCAGTACTTC. J is TRBJ2-7 and V is TRBV6-5, with D maybe TRBD2 (6 bases). Germline V gene sequence: CDR1 MNHEY, CDR2 SVGAGI. Trimming removed 10 bases at V and 2 bases at J, with 18 bases between. This CDR3 contains 14 residues.

This chain joins TRBV10-3 and TRBJ1-2, with D maybe TRBD1 (6 bases). The germline V and J ends were trimmed by 11 bases and 2 bases, with 12 bases remaining between them. The CDR3 is 12 amino acids. CDR1 is ENHRY, CDR2 SYGVKD, per germline. CDR3 protein: CALKQGNYGYTF. The CDR3 bases are TGTGCCCTTAAACAGGGAAACTATGGCTACACCTTC.

This clone has more than one count but fewer than ten. The CDR3 DNA is TGTGCCAGCAGCCGACGGACAGCAACTAATGAAAAACTGTTTTTT. Its translation is CASSRRTATNEKLFF. This chain connects TRBV9 to TRBJ1-4; D is perhaps TRBD1 (6 bases). The CDR3 length is 15 residues. Germline values: CDR1 SGDLS, CDR2 YYNGEE. V lost 4 bases and J 0 bases, leaving 10 bases between the germline ends.

The J gene is TRBJ2-4, the V gene TRBV6-1, with 9 bases lining up with TRBD1. V lost 8 bases, J lost 5 bases, and 7 bases stayed unmatched. Germline V gives CDR1 MNHNS, CDR2 SASEGT. The CDR3 contains 14 residues. This CDR3 reads CASGGTGMENIQYF. Written as DNA, the CDR3 is TGTGCCAGCGGAGGGACAGGGATGGAAAACATTCAGTACTTC.

The genes are TRBV30 and TRBJ1-6; the D is unclear. With 1 base removed from V and 4 bases from J, the gap between germline ends came to 11 bases. The germline gives CDR1 GTSNPN, CDR2 SVGIG (reference sequence). The CDR3 is 15 amino acids. This CDR3 reads CAWSAREVYNSPLHF. The CDR3 DNA follows: TGTGCCTGGAGTGCCCGGGAGGTTTATAATTCACCCCTCCACTTT.